These T cell receptor beta chains were read from a single sample in a study of cytomegalovirus exposure and HLA in healthy donors. Profiling relied on immunoSEQ multiplex PCR, and the TCRdb table lists in-frame clones only, not all of them. The table has roughly 98,000 clones, around 72% seen once. The sequenced material came from PBMCs. The receptors stem from a man in his late teens or twenties in good health and CMV-seropositive. Both conserved end residues are part of each CDR3. The D gene is left open where the match is weak. Where a row states a size, it is once, few, many or the class of an expanded clone; other rows omit it.

size: NA
D: TRBD2
J: TRBJ2-7
V: TRBV7-6
DNA: TGTGCCAGCAGCTTAGTACTGGGACTAGCGGGGGTAGCCGAGCAGTACTTC
CDR3: CASSLVLGLAGVAEQYF

size: NA
D: TRBD2
J: TRBJ2-3
V: TRBV30
DNA: TGTGCCTGGACGGGGGATGGGGGGGGCACAGATACGCAGTATTTT
CDR3: CAWTGDGGGTDTQYF

size: few
D: TRBD1
J: TRBJ1-2
V: TRBV19
DNA: TGTGCCAGTACCGACCCCAGACAGGGGAGCGGCTATGGCTACACCTTC
CDR3: CASTDPRQGSGYGYTF

size: NA
D: TRBD2
J: TRBJ2-5
V: TRBV27
DNA: TGTGCCAGCAGTTCGCTAGCGGGGGCGAATCAAGAGACCCAGTACTTC
CDR3: CASSSLAGANQETQYF

size: once
D: NA
J: TRBJ2-7
V: TRBV6-1
DNA: TGTGCCAGCAGTGACAGGTGGGGCCAGTTGGGGTCCGAGCAGTACTTC
CDR3: CASSDRWGQLGSEQYF

size: NA
D: TRBD1
J: TRBJ2-1
V: TRBV9
DNA: TGTGCCAGCAGCCCCCTAACCACAGGGGGCTCGGAGCAGTTCTTC
CDR3: CASSPLTTGGSEQFF

size: NA
D: NA
J: TRBJ1-4
V: TRBV6-1
DNA: TGTGCCAGCAGCGAAATGGGGAGGGGTGAGGAAAAACTGTTTTTT
CDR3: CASSEMGRGEEKLFF

size: NA
D: TRBD1
J: TRBJ1-3
V: TRBV5-4
DNA: TGTGCCAGCAGCTGGACAGGGTTGGACACCATATATTTT
CDR3: CASSWTGLDTIYF

size: NA
D: TRBD1
J: TRBJ1-6
V: TRBV5-1
DNA: TGCGCCAGCGGGACAGGGGCGAATAATTCACCCCTCCACTTT
CDR3: CASGTGANNSPLHF

size: NA
D: NA
J: TRBJ1-5
V: TRBV30
DNA: TGTGCCTGGAGAAGCAGGGACATCCTTAGCAATCAGCCCCAGCATTTT
CDR3: CAWRSRDILSNQPQHF

size: NA
D: NA
J: TRBJ1-6
V: TRBV10-3
DNA: TGTGCCATCAGGTGGGAGGGACTCCCAAATTCACCCCTCCACTTT
CDR3: CAIRWEGLPNSPLHF

size: NA
D: NA
J: TRBJ1-6
V: TRBV9
DNA: TGTGCCAGCAGCTCCGCAGGGGCTAATAATTCACCCCTCCACTTT
CDR3: CASSSAGANNSPLHF

size: NA
D: NA
J: TRBJ1-6
V: TRBV7-8
DNA: TGTGCCAGCAGCTTAGGTTTCGACAGTAGTTCACCCCTCCACTTT
CDR3: CASSLGFDSSSPLHF